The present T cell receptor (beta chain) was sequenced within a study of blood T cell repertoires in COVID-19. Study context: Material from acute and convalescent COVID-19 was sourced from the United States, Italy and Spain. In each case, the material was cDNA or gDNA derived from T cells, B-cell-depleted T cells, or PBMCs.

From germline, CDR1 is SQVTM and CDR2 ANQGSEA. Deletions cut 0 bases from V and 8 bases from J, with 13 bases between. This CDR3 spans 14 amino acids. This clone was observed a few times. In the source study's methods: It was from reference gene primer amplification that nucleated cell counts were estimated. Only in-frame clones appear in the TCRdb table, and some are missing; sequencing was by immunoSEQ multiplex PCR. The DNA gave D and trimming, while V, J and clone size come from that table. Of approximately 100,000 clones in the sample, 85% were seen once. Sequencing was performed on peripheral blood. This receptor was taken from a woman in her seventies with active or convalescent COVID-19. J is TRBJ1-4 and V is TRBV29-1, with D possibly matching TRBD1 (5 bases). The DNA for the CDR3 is TGCAGCGTTGAAGATGGGCAGGGTGGCGAAAAACTGTTTTTT. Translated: CSVEDGQGGEKLFF.